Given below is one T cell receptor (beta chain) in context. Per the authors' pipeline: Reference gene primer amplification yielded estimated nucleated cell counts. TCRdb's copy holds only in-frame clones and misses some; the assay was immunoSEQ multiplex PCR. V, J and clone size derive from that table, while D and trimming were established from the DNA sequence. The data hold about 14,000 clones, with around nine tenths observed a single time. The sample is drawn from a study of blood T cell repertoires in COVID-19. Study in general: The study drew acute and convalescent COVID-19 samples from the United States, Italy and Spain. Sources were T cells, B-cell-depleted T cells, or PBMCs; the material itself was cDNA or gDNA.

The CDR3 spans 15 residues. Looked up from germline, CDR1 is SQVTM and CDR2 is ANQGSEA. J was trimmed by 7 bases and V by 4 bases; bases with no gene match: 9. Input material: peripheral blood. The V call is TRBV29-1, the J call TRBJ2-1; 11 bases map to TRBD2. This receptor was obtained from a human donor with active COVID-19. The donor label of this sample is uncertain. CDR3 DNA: TGCAGCGTTGCGGCTAGCGGGGGGATTGGAAATGAGCAGTTCTTC. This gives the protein CSVAASGGIGNEQFF.